A selection of T cell receptor beta chains follows, all from one sample in a study of T-cell reconstitution after alpha-beta-depleted transplantation in children. MiXCR, applied by TCRdb to the PCR reads, yields one record per CDR3 protein. The sample holds almost 500,000 distinct CDR3 sequences, about 10% seen once. The sequencing used PBMCs, collected before TCRalphabeta/CD19-depleted stem cell transplant. The source of these receptors is a child under 10 years old with inherited bone marrow failure, due to receive a stem cell transplant. Each CDR3 is given with its conserved first and last residue. The order of the fields is J gene, V gene, CDR3 length, clone size, D gene, CDR3 protein, CDR3 DNA. A D gene is named only where the DNA matches it firmly. The listing skips clone size in some rows; elsewhere it reads once, few, many or a size class.

j_gene: TRBJ2-7; v_gene: TRBV20-1; len: 15; abundance: many; d_gene: TRBD2; CDR3aa: CSAGGGLAGSYEQYF; CDR3nt: TGCAGTGCGGGGGGCGGCCTAGCGGGCTCCTACGAGCAGTACTTC
j_gene: TRBJ1-3; v_gene: TRBV12-3/TRBV12-4; len: 17; abundance: many; d_gene: -; CDR3aa: CASSFAVGDSFGNTIYF; CDR3nt: TGTGCCAGCAGTTTCGCAGTCGGGGACTCCTTTGGAAACACCATATATTTT
j_gene: TRBJ2-7; v_gene: TRBV7-2; len: 14; abundance: many; d_gene: TRBD1; CDR3aa: CASSRDRGQYEQYF; CDR3nt: TGTGCCAGCAGCAGAGACAGGGGGCAGTACGAGCAGTACTTC
j_gene: TRBJ1-1; v_gene: TRBV6-2/TRBV6-3; len: 12; abundance: many; d_gene: -; CDR3aa: CASSPYNAEAFF; CDR3nt: TGTGCCAGCAGCCCATATAACGCTGAAGCTTTCTTT
j_gene: TRBJ1-4; v_gene: TRBV20-1; len: 13; abundance: many; d_gene: -; CDR3aa: CSAQGVANEKLFF; CDR3nt: TGCAGTGCTCAAGGCGTTGCTAATGAAAAACTGTTTTTT
j_gene: TRBJ1-6; v_gene: TRBV9; len: 15; abundance: many; d_gene: -; CDR3aa: CASSGEGFENSPLHF; CDR3nt: TGTGCCAGCAGCGGCGAGGGGTTTGAGAATTCACCCCTCCACTTT
j_gene: TRBJ2-7; v_gene: TRBV7-2; len: 14; abundance: few; d_gene: TRBD2; CDR3aa: CASSGTSGLYEQYF; CDR3nt: TGTGCCAGCAGCGGGACTAGCGGGCTCTACGAGCAGTACTTC
j_gene: TRBJ1-5; v_gene: TRBV6-2/TRBV6-3; len: 16; abundance: many; d_gene: -; CDR3aa: CASSPWIGVSNQPQHF; CDR3nt: TGTGCCAGCAGTCCCTGGATAGGAGTCAGCAATCAGCCCCAGCATTTT
j_gene: TRBJ1-1; v_gene: TRBV20-1; len: 14; abundance: few; d_gene: -; CDR3aa: CSARVFSTAIEAFF; CDR3nt: TGCAGTGCTAGAGTTTTTTCGACCGCGATTGAAGCTTTCTTT
j_gene: TRBJ1-2; v_gene: TRBV20-1; len: 11; abundance: many; d_gene: -; CDR3aa: CSASVVYGYTF; CDR3nt: TGCAGTGCTAGCGTCGTCTATGGCTACACCTTC
j_gene: TRBJ1-2; v_gene: TRBV7-2; len: 17; abundance: -; d_gene: TRBD1; CDR3aa: CASSVGTDPQTIYGYTF; CDR3nt: TGTGCCAGCAGCGTCGGGACAGACCCCCAAACGATCTATGGCTACACCTTC
j_gene: TRBJ1-6; v_gene: TRBV7-9; len: 14; abundance: many; d_gene: -; CDR3aa: CASSSPGGNSPLHF; CDR3nt: TGTGCCAGCAGCTCCCCCGGGGGGAATTCACCCCTCCACTTT
j_gene: TRBJ2-7; v_gene: TRBV20-1; len: 12; abundance: many; d_gene: -; CDR3aa: CSARDPVYEQYF; CDR3nt: TGCAGTGCTAGAGATCCGGTGTACGAGCAGTACTTC
j_gene: TRBJ2-7; v_gene: TRBV11-2; len: 14; abundance: -; d_gene: -; CDR3aa: CASSIRVHQYEQYF; CDR3nt: TGTGCCAGCAGCATCAGGGTACATCAATACGAGCAGTACTTC
j_gene: TRBJ2-3; v_gene: TRBV6-1; len: 15; abundance: many; d_gene: -; CDR3aa: CASSPLVTFTDTQYF; CDR3nt: TGTGCCAGCAGCCCCTTGGTTACCTTCACAGATACGCAGTATTTT
j_gene: TRBJ1-2; v_gene: TRBV7-9; len: 14; abundance: many; d_gene: -; CDR3aa: CASSLGAEVYGYTF; CDR3nt: TGTGCCAGCAGCTTAGGAGCCGAGGTATATGGCTACACCTTC
j_gene: TRBJ2-5; v_gene: TRBV7-9; len: 14; abundance: many; d_gene: -; CDR3aa: CASLKGPTRETQYF; CDR3nt: TGTGCCAGCCTAAAAGGACCCACGAGGGAGACCCAGTACTTC
j_gene: TRBJ2-3; v_gene: TRBV4-3; len: 15; abundance: many; d_gene: -; CDR3aa: CASSQDGGLQKTQYF; CDR3nt: TGCGCCAGCAGCCAAGATGGAGGCTTGCAGAAAACGCAGTATTTT
j_gene: TRBJ1-2; v_gene: TRBV10-2; len: 12; abundance: many; d_gene: -; CDR3aa: CASSEGQYGYTF; CDR3nt: TGCGCCAGCAGTGAGGGCCAGTATGGCTACACCTTC
j_gene: TRBJ1-2; v_gene: TRBV20-1; len: 12; abundance: many; d_gene: -; CDR3aa: CSAREGPGGYTF; CDR3nt: TGCAGTGCTAGAGAAGGCCCCGGGGGCTACACCTTC
j_gene: TRBJ1-1; v_gene: TRBV4-3; len: 15; abundance: many; d_gene: -; CDR3aa: CASSRQVGMNTEAFF; CDR3nt: TGCGCCAGCAGCCGCCAGGTGGGAATGAACACTGAAGCTTTCTTT
j_gene: TRBJ2-1; v_gene: TRBV7-9; len: 17; abundance: many; d_gene: -; CDR3aa: CASSPQRRVSSYNEQFF; CDR3nt: TGTGCCAGCAGCCCCCAACGGCGGGTCAGCTCCTACAATGAGCAGTTCTTC
j_gene: TRBJ2-2; v_gene: TRBV5-5; len: 14; abundance: few; d_gene: -; CDR3aa: CASSLVTTTGELFF; CDR3nt: TGTGCCAGCAGCTTGGTGACAACCACCGGGGAGCTGTTTTTT
j_gene: TRBJ2-1; v_gene: TRBV5-1; len: 12; abundance: many; d_gene: -; CDR3aa: CASSEPRGEQFF; CDR3nt: TGCGCCAGCAGCGAGCCCCGGGGTGAGCAGTTCTTC
j_gene: TRBJ2-7; v_gene: TRBV7-9; len: 14; abundance: many; d_gene: TRBD2; CDR3aa: CASSLSSGSHEQYF; CDR3nt: TGTGCCAGCAGCTTAAGTAGCGGGAGTCACGAGCAGTACTTC
j_gene: TRBJ1-2; v_gene: TRBV11-2; len: 14; abundance: many; d_gene: TRBD1; CDR3aa: CASSRYDRGDGYTF; CDR3nt: TGTGCCAGCAGCCGATATGACAGGGGGGATGGCTACACCTTC
j_gene: TRBJ2-4; v_gene: TRBV13; len: 15; abundance: many; d_gene: -; CDR3aa: CASSLRQSAQNIQYF; CDR3nt: TGTGCCAGCAGCTTACGACAGTCCGCCCAAAACATTCAGTACTTC
j_gene: TRBJ1-4; v_gene: TRBV20-1; len: 13; abundance: many; d_gene: -; CDR3aa: CSARYREREKLFF; CDR3nt: TGCAGTGCTAGATACAGGGAGCGGGAAAAACTGTTTTTT
j_gene: TRBJ2-5; v_gene: TRBV30; len: 14; abundance: many; d_gene: TRBD2; CDR3aa: CAWSLGLAQETQYF; CDR3nt: TGTGCCTGGAGCCTCGGACTAGCGCAGGAGACCCAGTACTTC
j_gene: TRBJ2-1; v_gene: TRBV7-6; len: 15; abundance: few; d_gene: -; CDR3aa: CASSLDNGFENEQFF; CDR3nt: TGTGCCAGCAGCTTAGATAACGGGTTCGAGAATGAGCAGTTCTTC
j_gene: TRBJ2-7; v_gene: TRBV20-1; len: 14; abundance: -; d_gene: TRBD1; CDR3aa: CSASSGTVPYEQYF; CDR3nt: TGCAGTGCTAGCTCCGGGACAGTCCCCTACGAGCAGTACTTC
j_gene: TRBJ2-7; v_gene: TRBV12-3/TRBV12-4; len: 14; abundance: many; d_gene: TRBD2; CDR3aa: CASSFHGRAGEQYF; CDR3nt: TGTGCCAGCAGTTTTCACGGGAGGGCGGGGGAGCAGTACTTC
j_gene: TRBJ2-2; v_gene: TRBV12-3/TRBV12-4; len: 14; abundance: many; d_gene: -; CDR3aa: CASSPGPATGELFF; CDR3nt: TGTGCCAGCAGTCCCGGGCCGGCAACCGGGGAGCTGTTTTTT
j_gene: TRBJ2-1; v_gene: TRBV5-1; len: 15; abundance: many; d_gene: TRBD2; CDR3aa: CASSALAGPYNEQFF; CDR3nt: TGCGCCAGCAGCGCATTAGCGGGACCCTACAATGAGCAGTTCTTC
j_gene: TRBJ2-3; v_gene: TRBV6-5; len: 13; abundance: many; d_gene: -; CDR3aa: CASSYLRADTQYF; CDR3nt: TGTGCCAGCAGTTACTTAAGGGCAGATACGCAGTATTTT
j_gene: TRBJ2-7; v_gene: TRBV7-2; len: 17; abundance: -; d_gene: TRBD2; CDR3aa: CASSFLDGLALPYEQYF; CDR3nt: TGTGCCAGCAGCTTCCTTGATGGACTAGCCCTTCCCTACGAGCAGTACTTC
j_gene: TRBJ2-3; v_gene: TRBV24-1; len: 14; abundance: many; d_gene: -; CDR3aa: CATSDPKRADTQYF; CDR3nt: TGTGCCACCAGTGATCCCAAGAGGGCAGATACGCAGTATTTT
j_gene: TRBJ2-7; v_gene: TRBV6-5; len: 17; abundance: many; d_gene: -; CDR3aa: CASSYGSWGPSSYEQYF; CDR3nt: TGTGCCAGCAGTTACGGGAGTTGGGGGCCCAGCTCCTACGAGCAGTACTTC
j_gene: TRBJ2-7; v_gene: TRBV25-1; len: 14; abundance: many; d_gene: TRBD2; CDR3aa: CASRKSGSPHEQYF; CDR3nt: TGTGCCAGCAGGAAGAGCGGGAGTCCCCACGAGCAGTACTTC
j_gene: TRBJ2-6; v_gene: TRBV20-1; len: 14; abundance: many; d_gene: -; CDR3aa: CSAFGGSGANVLTF; CDR3nt: TGCAGTGCCTTCGGGGGCTCTGGGGCCAACGTCCTGACTTTC
j_gene: TRBJ2-7; v_gene: TRBV12-3/TRBV12-4; len: 18; abundance: few; d_gene: TRBD1; CDR3aa: CASSLAGGWGQVRHEQYF; CDR3nt: TGTGCCAGCAGTTTAGCAGGGGGCTGGGGGCAGGTCCGACACGAGCAGTACTTC
j_gene: TRBJ2-7; v_gene: TRBV5-1; len: 15; abundance: many; d_gene: TRBD1; CDR3aa: CASSPRTGTSNEQYF; CDR3nt: TGCGCCAGCAGTCCCCGGACAGGGACGTCCAACGAGCAGTACTTC
j_gene: TRBJ2-7; v_gene: TRBV12-5; len: 17; abundance: many; d_gene: -; CDR3aa: CASGLVQPGDPSYEQYF; CDR3nt: TGTGCTAGTGGTTTGGTACAACCAGGGGATCCCTCCTACGAGCAGTACTTC
j_gene: TRBJ2-3; v_gene: TRBV20-1; len: 17; abundance: many; d_gene: -; CDR3aa: CSARDVLDQRSTDTQYF; CDR3nt: TGCAGTGCTAGAGATGTATTAGACCAGCGCAGCACAGATACGCAGTATTTT
j_gene: TRBJ2-7; v_gene: TRBV30; len: 12; abundance: -; d_gene: -; CDR3aa: CAWSGLAYEQYF; CDR3nt: TGTGCCTGGAGCGGACTGGCTTACGAGCAGTACTTC
j_gene: TRBJ2-5; v_gene: TRBV7-2; len: 15; abundance: many; d_gene: -; CDR3aa: CASSRAEVGFETQYF; CDR3nt: TGTGCCAGCAGTCGCGCGGAGGTGGGGTTCGAGACCCAGTACTTC
j_gene: TRBJ1-2; v_gene: TRBV10-3; len: 15; abundance: many; d_gene: -; CDR3aa: CAITPSTLRNYGYTF; CDR3nt: TGTGCCATCACTCCCAGTACGTTACGTAACTATGGCTACACCTTC
j_gene: TRBJ2-5; v_gene: TRBV19; len: 14; abundance: few; d_gene: -; CDR3aa: CASTSGQGSETQYF; CDR3nt: -
j_gene: TRBJ1-6; v_gene: TRBV7-8; len: 15; abundance: few; d_gene: -; CDR3aa: CASSLVVGFDSPLHF; CDR3nt: TGTGCCAGCAGCTTAGTAGTGGGGTTCGATTCACCCCTCCACTTT
j_gene: TRBJ1-1; v_gene: TRBV7-9; len: 13; abundance: -; d_gene: -; CDR3aa: CASSIQAGPEAFF; CDR3nt: TGTGCCAGCAGCATACAGGCGGGTCCTGAAGCTTTCTTT
j_gene: TRBJ2-7; v_gene: TRBV10-3; len: 13; abundance: few; d_gene: -; CDR3aa: CAISEGGSYEQYF; CDR3nt: TGTGCCATCAGTGAGGGCGGATCCTACGAGCAGTACTTC
j_gene: TRBJ1-6; v_gene: TRBV27; len: 15; abundance: many; d_gene: -; CDR3aa: CASSLLPGANSPLHF; CDR3nt: TGTGCCAGCAGTTTATTGCCGGGGGCGAATTCACCCCTCCACTTT
j_gene: TRBJ1-4; v_gene: TRBV5-1; len: 17; abundance: few; d_gene: -; CDR3aa: CASSLGSNAGLGEKLFF; CDR3nt: TGCGCCAGCAGCTTGGGTTCCAACGCGGGGTTGGGCGAAAAACTGTTTTTT
j_gene: TRBJ1-6; v_gene: TRBV11-3; len: 17; abundance: many; d_gene: -; CDR3aa: CASSLGVRQDHNSPLHF; CDR3nt: TGTGCCAGCAGCTTAGGCGTTCGACAGGACCATAATTCACCCCTCCACTTT
j_gene: TRBJ2-7; v_gene: TRBV4-3; len: 18; abundance: many; d_gene: TRBD2; CDR3aa: CASSQDGSPSGTSYEQYF; CDR3nt: TGCGCCAGCAGCCAAGATGGTAGTCCTAGCGGGACTTCCTACGAGCAGTACTTC
j_gene: TRBJ2-1; v_gene: TRBV20-1; len: 13; abundance: many; d_gene: TRBD1; CDR3aa: CRPKTGWGNEQFF; CDR3nt: TGCAGGCCTAAGACAGGGTGGGGCAATGAGCAGTTCTTC
j_gene: TRBJ2-3; v_gene: TRBV9; len: 16; abundance: many; d_gene: -; CDR3aa: CASSENRAPSTDTQYF; CDR3nt: TGTGCCAGCAGCGAGAACCGGGCCCCTAGCACAGATACGCAGTATTTT
j_gene: TRBJ2-1; v_gene: TRBV6-1; len: 15; abundance: many; d_gene: TRBD2; CDR3aa: CASTRLSGRGDEQFF; CDR3nt: TGTGCCAGCACCAGACTAAGCGGGAGGGGGGATGAGCAGTTCTTC
j_gene: TRBJ2-1; v_gene: TRBV4-3; len: 19; abundance: many; d_gene: -; CDR3aa: CASSQGWIGRRSSYNEQFF; CDR3nt: TGCGCCAGCAGCCAAGGCTGGATAGGCCGGAGGAGCTCCTACAATGAGCAGTTCTTC